The 17 T cell receptor beta chains listed next were all sequenced from one sample in a study of vaccination and CD4 T cells after COVID-19. As for treatment: approximately 9-day PBMC culture with coronavirus spike peptide pools or control peptides (ViraFEST assay). Their antigen targets remain unknown. Sequencing of the DNA from cultured CD4+ T cells was carried out with the Oncomine TCR Beta short-read assay. Each CDR3 protein gets one entry after TCRdb re-called the PCR reads with MiXCR. The repertoire holds roughly 4,200 distinct CDR3 sequences, with 21% as singletons. Sequencing was performed on CD4+ T cells from blood, cultured in vitro. All receptors come from a human donor who had recovered from COVID-19.

The CDR3 DNA reads TGTGCCAGTAGGTCGGACATCCATAGCAATCAGCCCCAGCATTTT. This sequence encodes CASRSDIHSNQPQHF. The V gene is TRBV19, the J gene TRBJ1-5, with D perhaps TRBD1 (5 bases). This CDR3 is 15 amino acids long. The V and J ends lost 6 bases and 0 bases respectively, with 12 bases between them. CDR1 is LNHDA and CDR2 is SQIVND in the germline V gene (reference sequence).

In DNA, the CDR3 is TGTGCCAGCACCTCGAACCGACAGATCTTCCATGGCTACACCTTC. The encoded protein is CASTSNRQIFHGYTF. This chain joins TRBV28 and TRBJ1-2; possible D gene TRBD1, 5 bases. CDR3 length equals 15 residues. V was trimmed by 7 bases and J by 6 bases, leaving 21 bases between them. Germline V gene sequence: CDR1 MDHEN, CDR2 SYDVKM.

This clonotype was observed a handful of times. The rearrangement uses TRBV27 and TRBJ1-1, with D hard to call. The ends were cut back, 7 bases at V and 0 bases at J, with 15 bases in the middle. The CDR3 consists of 15 residues. Germline values: CDR1 MNHEY, CDR2 SMNVEV (reference sequence). The CDR3 nucleotides are TGTGCCAGCATGCCCGACACCTACATGAACACTGAAGCTTTCTTT. Translation: CASMPDTYMNTEAFF.

The CDR3 sequence: CASSPRESSGNTIYF. In DNA form, the CDR3 reads TGTGCCAGCTCACCGAGGGAGTCCTCTGGAAACACCATATATTTT. The J gene is TRBJ1-3, the V gene TRBV18; D unresolved. Trimming removed 3 bases at V and 0 bases at J, with 9 bases between. The V gene's germline CDR1 is KGHSH and CDR2 LQKENI. The CDR3 spans 15 residues.

The genes are TRBV30 and TRBJ1-3; D gene uncertain. Trimming took 0 bases from V and 6 from J, leaving 9 bases between them. Germline V gene lookup returns CDR1 GTSNPN and CDR2 SVGIG (reference sequence). There are 13 residues in the CDR3. CDR3 sequence: CAWSVYRENTIYF. The CDR3 region has the DNA TGTGCCTGGAGTGTATACCGGGAAAACACCATATATTTT. Using reference TRBV30 and TRBJ1-3 for the parts outside the CDR3, the full variable domain is SQTIHQWPATLVQPVGSPLSLECTVEGTSNPNLYWYRQAAGRGLQLLFYSVGIGQISSEVPQNLSASRPQDRQFILSSKKLLLSDSGFYLCAWSVYRENTIYFGEGSWLTVV.

V gene TRBV12-3 or TRBV12-4 combines with J gene TRBJ1-2; weak D call: TRBD1 (6 bases). The CDR3 has 11 residues. Trimming removed 6 bases at V and 12 bases at J, with 14 bases between. Here the CDR3 DNA reads TGTGCCAGCAGCGGTGGGGGGGCGCACACCTTC. Translated: CASSGGGAHTF.

This clonotype is classed as medium-sized. The rearrangement uses TRBV20-1 and TRBJ2-2; possible D gene TRBD2, 6 bases. The germline V gene encodes CDR1 DFQATT and CDR2 SNEGSKA (reference sequence). The CDR3 sequence is 14 residues long. In DNA, the CDR3 is TGCAGCGCGACCCAGGGTCGGGGGACCGGGGAGCTGTTTTTT. It is translated as CSATQGRGTGELFF.

This clonotype was picked up one time. The rearrangement joins TRBV9 to TRBJ2-5; D is perhaps TRBD2 (6 bases). The CDR3 is made up of 14 amino acids. Trimming shortened V by 2 bases and J by 5 bases, and 13 bases separated the two germline ends. Germline V CDR1 and CDR2: SGDLS, YYNGEE. The CDR3 bases are TGTGCCAGCAGCGTGGGAACTAGCTGGGAGACCCAGTACTTC. This translates into CASSVGTSWETQYF.

The table lists this clonotype with a few counts. This sequence joins TRBV25-1 and TRBJ2-5; D ambiguous. The CDR3 has 14 residues. Germline CDR1 MGHDK, CDR2 SYGVNS. V lost 5 bases and J lost 4, with 14 bases in between. The DNA of the CDR3 is TGTGCCAGCAGTCCAACGCCCCTAGGAGAGACCCAGTACTTC. It specifies CASSPTPLGETQYF.

Only a few counts were recorded for this clonotype. The V gene is TRBV5-4, the J gene TRBJ1-2, with unresolved D. Trimming removed 2 bases from V and 0 bases from J, with 20 bases in between. The CDR3 covers 18 residues. CDR1 and CDR2 (germline): SGHNT, YYREEE (reference sequence). Here the CDR3 DNA reads TGTGCCAGCAGCTTTCCTCCGCCTAACCTAAGGACTAACTATGGCTACACCTTC. Its translation: CASSFPPPNLRTNYGYTF. Full variable domain (missing parts from reference TRBV5-4 and TRBJ1-2): ETGVTQSPTHLIKTRGQQVTLRCSSQSGHNTVSWYQQALGQGPQFIFQYYREEENGRGNFPPRFSGLQFPNYSSELNVNALELDDSALYLCASSFPPPNLRTNYGYTFGSGTRLTVV.

V and J are TRBV19 and TRBJ1-1, with 9 positions matching TRBD1. Germline-derived CDR1 and CDR2 are LNHDA and SQIVND (reference sequence). The CDR3 is 16 amino acids. The V and J ends lost 6 bases and 1 base, in that order; junction bases with no gene match: 9. CDR3 in DNA: TGTGCCAGTAGGATACAGGGGGCGCCGCCGAACACTGAAGCTTTCTTT. It specifies CASRIQGAPPNTEAFF. The variable domain in full, with the rest retrieved from reference TRBV19 and TRBJ1-1, is DGGITQSPKYLFRKEGQNVTLSCEQNLNHDAMYWYRQDPGQGLRLIYYSQIVNDFQKGDIAEGYSVSREKKESFPLTVTSAQKNPTAFYLCASRIQGAPPNTEAFFGQGTRLTVV.

This rearrangement joins TRBV11-3 to TRBJ2-7; possible D gene TRBD1, 6 bases. The CDR3 length is 15 residues. CDR1 is SGHNT, CDR2 YENEEA, per germline. V was trimmed by 5 bases and J by 3 bases, leaving 17 bases between them. The CDR3 region has the DNA TGTGCCAGCAGCCTATCAGGGGACGCTCGCTACGAGCAGTACTTC. This encodes CASSLSGDARYEQYF. The entire variable domain, with the rest obtained from reference TRBV11-3 and TRBJ2-7, is as follows: EAGVVQSPRYKIIEKKQPVAFWCNPISGHNTLYWYLQNLGQGPELLIRYENEEAVDDSQLPKDRFSAERLKGVDSTLKIQPAELGDSAVYLCASSLSGDARYEQYFGPGTRLTVT.

This clonotype was counted only a few times. This chain joins TRBV10-3 and TRBJ1-6; TRBD1 aligns across 8 bases. The CDR3 covers 14 residues. The junction had 6 bases not matched to a gene; V was cut back by 4 bases and J by 10 bases. Germline loops: CDR1 ENHRY, CDR2 SYGVKD. This CDR3 is CAISVTGDGSPLHF. The CDR3 nucleotides read TGTGCCATCAGTGTGACAGGGGACGGCTCACCCCTCCACTTT.

The chain employs TRBV6-1 and TRBJ1-3, with D possibly TRBD1 on 5 matching bases. The CDR3 totals 12 residues. Trimming took 7 bases from V and 3 from J, leaving 7 bases between them. The germline CDR1 and CDR2 sequences are MNHNS and SASEGT. This CDR3 reads CASKGNGNTIYF. The CDR3 DNA is TGTGCCAGCAAGGGGAATGGAAACACCATATATTTT.

The chain combines TRBV6-1 with TRBJ1-5; D remains ambiguous. With 7 bases removed from V and 3 bases from J, the gap between germline ends came to 10 bases. Per germline, CDR1 MNHNS and CDR2 SASEGT. This CDR3 has 13 amino acids. CDR3 region: CASNQAFNQPQHF. Here the CDR3 DNA reads TGTGCCAGCAACCAGGCTTTCAATCAGCCCCAGCATTTT.

This clonotype was observed a few times. V is TRBV7-9 and J is TRBJ1-3, with D perhaps TRBD1 (6 bases). The CDR3 runs 17 residues. Germline loops: CDR1 SEHNR, CDR2 FQNEAQ (reference sequence). Trimming cost V 2 bases and J 0 bases, with 14 bases left between them. The CDR3 DNA follows: TGTGCCAGCAGCTTAAGGAGAGGGGGGTTCTCTGGAAACACCATATATTTT. This gives the protein CASSLRRGGFSGNTIYF.

This clonotype came up a few times. The chain couples TRBV11-3 to TRBJ2-3; the match to TRBD2 covers 9 bases. CDR1 is SGHNT, CDR2 YENEEA, per germline. This CDR3 has 15 amino acids. The junction had 3 bases not matched to a gene; V was cut back by 3 bases and J by 2 bases. The CDR3 here is CASSFSGGNTDTQYF. The CDR3 DNA is TGTGCCAGCAGCTTCAGCGGGGGGAACACAGATACGCAGTATTTT.